Listed here are 21 T cell receptor beta chains from one sample, sequenced in a study of early T cells in non-severe SARS-CoV-2 infection. One entry per CDR3 protein results from TCRdb running MiXCR on the 5' RACE reads. The table has around 46,000 distinct CDR3 sequences, approximately 10% seen once. Sequencing used whole blood. The origin of the receptors is an adult who was a healthcare worker with PCR-confirmed SARS-CoV-2 infection or an uninfected control (not recorded which).

The chain has TRBV9 and TRBJ2-2; D not resolved. The CDR3 runs to 13 residues. Trimming cost V 7 bases and J 1 base, with 8 bases left between them. Germline V gene sequence: CDR1 SGDLS, CDR2 YYNGEE. The CDR3 loop reads CASARMNTGELFF. The CDR3 nucleotides read TGTGCCAGCGCCAGGATGAACACCGGGGAGCTGTTTTTT.

This clonotype was picked up a small number of times. The J gene is TRBJ1-1, the V gene TRBV21-1. TRBV21-1 is shown as a pseudogene. This CDR3 spans 16 amino acids. In nucleotides, the CDR3 is TGTGCCAGCAGCAAAAATTTGGGCCATGGGAACACTGAAGCTTTCTTT. This translates into CASSKNLGHGNTEAFF.

This clonotype came up many times. V is TRBV10-3 and J is TRBJ2-3; 8 nucleotides match TRBD2. CDR3 length: 13 residues. Trimming took 8 bases from V and 6 from J; bases not matched to a gene: 7. In germline, CDR1 is ENHRY, CDR2 SYGVKD. The CDR3 sequence is CAIQRESPDTQYF. In DNA, the CDR3 is TGTGCCATCCAGCGGGAGAGTCCGGATACGCAGTATTTT.

This clonotype was seen many times. The rearrangement joins TRBV7-9 to TRBJ2-1; D may be TRBD2 (6 bases). V was clipped by 4 bases and J by 9 bases, with 19 bases between them. Per germline, CDR1 SEHNR and CDR2 FQNEAQ (reference sequence). This CDR3 comprises 15 residues. For the CDR3, the DNA is TGTGCCAGCAGCTCACCCTGGAGGGGAACCGGTGAGCAGTTCTTC. Its protein is CASSSPWRGTGEQFF.

This clonotype was recorded once. A read error may account for a junction end that differs from germline. The gene calls are TRBV28 and TRBJ1-1; 8 bases match TRBD1. The germline CDR1 and CDR2 sequences are MDHEN and SYDVKM. This CDR3 has 15 residues. This CDR3 reads CVSSPRGQANTEAFF. CDR3 sequence (DNA): TGTGTCAGCAGTCCCCGGGGACAGGCGAACACTGAAGCTTTCTTT.

This clonotype was seen repeatedly, ten times or more. This chain connects TRBV25-1 to TRBJ1-5; no reliable D call. The germline V gene has CDR1 MGHDK and CDR2 SYGVNS. The V and J ends lost 3 bases and 1 base respectively, with 10 bases between them. The CDR3 runs to 15 residues. The CDR3 sequence: CASSDGNGSNQPQHF. CDR3 bases: TGTGCCAGCAGTGACGGTAACGGGAGCAATCAGCCCCAGCATTTT. Together with reference TRBV25-1 and TRBJ1-5, the CDR3 gives the full variable domain: EADIYQTPRYLVIGTGKKITLECSQTMGHDKMYWYQQDPGMELHLIHYSYGVNSTEKGDLSSESTVSRIRTEHFPLTLESARPSHTSQYLCASSDGNGSNQPQHFGDGTRLSIL.

In this sample, this clonotype turned up many times. V and J are TRBV5-1 and TRBJ2-1; 8 bases are a match to TRBD1. The trim removed 4 bases at V and 3 bases at J, leaving 6 bases unmatched. Per germline, CDR1 SGHRS and CDR2 YFSETQ. CDR3 size: 15 residues. The DNA of the CDR3 is TGCGCCAGCAGCCCTGGACAGGGCGGCTACAATGAGCAGTTCTTC. This codes for CASSPGQGGYNEQFF.

This clonotype was found a few times. The chain links TRBV28 to TRBJ1-2, with D maybe TRBD1 (6 bases). Germline CDR1 MDHEN, CDR2 SYDVKM. The CDR3 consists of 12 residues. V lost 10 bases, J lost 4 bases, and 13 bases lay in between. The DNA for the CDR3 is TGTGCCACCGAGGGGGTTTCCTATGGCTACACCTTC. It encodes CATEGVSYGYTF.

A few counts support this clonotype. V gene TRBV24-1 combines with J gene TRBJ1-4; D is undetermined. Germline V gene data show CDR1 as KGHDR and CDR2 as SFDVKD. Deletions cut 1 base from V and 6 bases from J, with 5 bases between. This CDR3 contains 13 residues. This chain's CDR3 is CATSDFPDEKLFF. The CDR3 nucleotides read TGTGCCACCAGTGATTTTCCAGATGAAAAACTGTTTTTT.

There are many counts of this clonotype. The V call is TRBV18, the J call TRBJ2-5, with no clear D. There are 13 residues in the CDR3. V dropped 4 bases and J dropped 1 base, with 7 bases sitting between them. Germline CDR1 reads KGHSH; CDR2 reads LQKENI. The CDR3 DNA reads as TGTGCCAGCTCACTCGACTTCCAAGAGACCCAGTACTTC. Protein sequence: CASSLDFQETQYF.

This clonotype was observed at least ten times. The V and J genes are TRBV7-9 and TRBJ2-7; no definite D call. The CDR3 is 14 residues long. Per germline, CDR1 SEHNR and CDR2 FQNEAQ (reference sequence). Trimming shortened V by 3 bases and J by 2 bases, and 11 bases separated the two germline ends. The CDR3 region has the DNA TGTGCCAGCAGCTTTTCAGGCTGGGCCTACGAGCAGTACTTC. Protein: CASSFSGWAYEQYF.

This clonotype occurred many times. The V gene is TRBV19, the J gene TRBJ2-2; D is possibly TRBD1 (5 bases). Per the germline V gene, CDR1 is LNHDA and CDR2 is SQIVND (reference sequence). The CDR3 sequence is 15 residues long. V lost 5 bases to trimming and J lost 6 bases, with 16 bases between them. The CDR3 nucleotides read TGTGCCAGTAGTCTGACTCCAGGGTCTGCCGGGGAGCTGTTTTTT. Residues: CASSLTPGSAGELFF.

Many counts were recorded for this clonotype. CDR3 sequence (DNA): TGTGCCAGCAAGAGAGGGTCCGCTTACGAGCAGTACTTC. As protein: CASKRGSAYEQYF. V usage is TRBV28 and J usage is TRBJ2-7, with D perhaps matching TRBD2 (5 bases). V dropped 7 bases and J dropped 4 bases, with 14 bases sitting between them. From germline, CDR1 is MDHEN and CDR2 SYDVKM. The CDR3 covers 13 residues.

This chain uses TRBV11-2 with TRBJ1-1; maybe TRBD1 (5 bases). CDR1 and CDR2 (germline): SGHAT, FQNNGV. V dropped 10 bases and J dropped 0 bases, with 18 bases sitting between them. The CDR3 runs 15 residues. The DNA of the CDR3 is TGTGCCACCACTTGGGGACGTCGGATGAACACTGAAGCTTTCTTT. It specifies CATTWGRRMNTEAFF. Using reference TRBV11-2 and TRBJ1-1 for the parts outside the CDR3, the full variable domain is EAGVAQSPRYKIIEKRQSVAFWCNPISGHATLYWYQQILGQGPKLLIQFQNNGVVDDSQLPKDRFSAERLKGVDSTLKIQPAKLEDSAVYLCATTWGRRMNTEAFFGQGTRLTVV.

This clonotype was seen ten or more times. CDR3 sequence (DNA): TGTGCCAGCAGCTTAGCGGGGAGCTCCTACAATGAGCAGTTCTTC. Translated: CASSLAGSSYNEQFF. This chain uses TRBV7-9 with TRBJ2-1; D perhaps matches TRBD2 (5 bases). Trimming stripped 0 bases from V and 0 bases from J, with 6 bases between. The CDR3 is 15 residues long. CDR1 is SEHNR and CDR2 is FQNEAQ in the germline V gene (reference sequence).

This clonotype came up many times. V gene TRBV7-6 combines with J gene TRBJ2-2, with D possibly TRBD1 on 5 matching bases. Germline-derived CDR1 and CDR2 are SGHVS and FNYEAQ. Trimming removed 8 bases at V and 7 bases at J, with 11 bases between. The CDR3 spans 12 residues. The CDR3 loop is CASLRAVGELFF. The CDR3 DNA is TGTGCCAGCCTCAGGGCAGTCGGGGAGCTGTTTTTT.

This clonotype was counted ten times or more. Written as DNA, the CDR3 is TGTGCCAGCAGTTCCGGACAGGGGTATTCACCCCTCCACTTT. Its protein is CASSSGQGYSPLHF. The rearrangement uses TRBV27 and TRBJ1-6; 9 bases line up with TRBD1. Germline V gene sequence: CDR1 MNHEY, CDR2 SMNVEV (reference sequence). Unmatched junction bases numbered 3, after V lost 4 bases and J lost 8 bases. This CDR3 has 14 amino acids.

This clonotype was counted at least ten times. The V gene is TRBV27, the J gene TRBJ1-1; the D gene is possibly TRBD1 (6 bases). Germline V lookup: CDR1 MNHEY, CDR2 SMNVEV (reference sequence). Trimming shortened V by 6 bases and J by 0 bases, and 14 bases separated the two germline ends. The CDR3 sequence is 15 residues long. For the CDR3, the DNA is TGTGCCAGCAGATTGGACAGCCTACTGAACACTGAAGCTTTCTTT. Translating gives CASRLDSLLNTEAFF.

This clonotype has ten or more counts. The chain joins TRBV5-6 to TRBJ2-4; D perhaps matches TRBD1 (6 bases). Germline V lookup: CDR1 SGHDT, CDR2 YYEEEE. CDR3 length equals 15 residues. Deletions cut 4 bases from V and 1 base from J, with 12 bases between. In DNA, the CDR3 is TGTGCCAGCAGCCACACAGGGTTGGCCAAAAACATTCAGTACTTC. Its translation: CASSHTGLAKNIQYF.

This chain connects TRBV28 to TRBJ2-7; D ambiguous. This CDR3 has 13 amino acids. Trimming removed 3 bases from V and 2 bases from J, with 8 bases in between. The germline gives CDR1 MDHEN, CDR2 SYDVKM. CDR3 bases: TGTGCCAGCAGTTTGAACGGAGCCTACGAGCAGTACTTC. It yields the protein CASSLNGAYEQYF.

This clonotype was seen at least ten times. The chain combines TRBV7-3 with TRBJ1-1, with D possibly matching TRBD1 (5 bases). Germline lookup yields CDR1 SGHTA and CDR2 FQGTGA. V was clipped by 8 bases and J by 0 bases, with 13 bases between them. The CDR3 length is 14 residues. CDR3 sequence: CASSREGMNTEAFF. CDR3 bases: TGTGCCAGCTCAAGGGAGGGGATGAACACTGAAGCTTTCTTT.